This record covers a single T cell receptor (beta chain). J lost 3 bases, V lost 6 bases, and 8 bases had no gene match. Germline V gives CDR1 SEHNR, CDR2 FQNEAQ (reference sequence). The CDR3 covers 15 residues. TCRdb's copy holds only in-frame clones and misses some; the assay was immunoSEQ multiplex PCR. The table lists 600,000 or so clones, approximately 89% of them singletons. These data are taken from a study of shared T cell receptors in the human thymus. In addition, the sample was reused for a study of human thymus T cells.

The chain carries TRBV7-9 and TRBJ2-7; 10 nucleotides align to TRBD2. Material: thymocytes. The sequence derives from a boy under two years old with a congenital heart defect. The CDR3 sequence is CASRLSGGERYEQYF. The CDR3 bases are TGTGCCAGCAGATTGAGCGGGGGGGAACGCTACGAGCAGTACTTC.